Listed here are 21 T cell receptor beta chains from one sample, sequenced in a study of shared clonotypes between healthy human individuals. Profiled with immunoSEQ multiplex PCR; TCRdb holds only in-frame clones, not every one. The table shows roughly 1.5 million clones, with around 98% occurring only once. Sequences were obtained from naive CD4+ T cells sorted from blood. Subset of the sample: CD45RA+ positively selected. These receptors came from a man aged 25-40 years in good health.

The chain uses TRBV4-3 and TRBJ1-4; possible D gene TRBD1, 5 bases. Germline lookup yields CDR1 LGHNA and CDR2 YSLEER. This CDR3 spans 18 amino acids. The V and J ends lost 1 base and 0 bases respectively, with 15 bases between them. The CDR3 sequence is CASSQGRPGQATNEKLFF. The CDR3 DNA reads TGCGCCAGCAGCCAAGGACGGCCAGGGCAAGCAACTAATGAAAAACTGTTTTTT.

This clone was observed a single time. The chain has TRBV27 and TRBJ1-1, with 10 nucleotides matching TRBD1. V was clipped by 3 bases and J by 5 bases; unmatched bases: 3. The CDR3 consists of 14 residues. Germline V gives CDR1 MNHEY, CDR2 SMNVEV (reference sequence). Written as DNA, the CDR3 is TGTGCCAGCAGTTTGCGGACAGGGGGGACTGAAGCTTTCTTT. Its protein product is CASSLRTGGTEAFF.

Remarks on this clone: The sample has other DNA sequences that encode this CDR3 too. The chain has TRBV5-1 and TRBJ2-3; 8 positions match TRBD1. J was trimmed by 4 bases and V by 3 bases; bases with no gene match: 4. The CDR3 is 14 amino acids. The germline V gene encodes CDR1 SGHRS and CDR2 YFSETQ. The CDR3 nucleotides are TGCGCCAGCAGCTCTGGACAGGGAGCAGATACGCAGTATTTT. Its protein is CASSSGQGADTQYF.

As concerns this clone: The sample holds other DNA sequences that translate to the same CDR3. The chain carries TRBV6-5 and TRBJ1-5, with a weak D call TRBD1 (6 bases). Germline loops: CDR1 MNHEY, CDR2 SVGAGI. The V and J ends lost 0 bases and 5 bases respectively, with 8 bases between them. The CDR3 covers 14 residues. CDR3 DNA: TGTGCCAGCAGTTACTCAGGGGGGGATCAGCCCCAGCATTTT. It specifies CASSYSGGDQPQHF.

V gene TRBV29-1 combines with J gene TRBJ1-2; the match to TRBD1 covers 8 bases. The V gene end was trimmed by 5 bases and the J gene end by 8 bases; junction bases not matched to a gene: 7. The CDR3 has 12 amino acids. Germline CDR1 SQVTM, CDR2 ANQGSEA. The CDR3 bases are TGCAGCGTTCTGAGGACAGGGCTAGGCTACACCTTC. The encoded protein is CSVLRTGLGYTF.

The J gene is TRBJ2-7, the V gene TRBV27; perhaps TRBD2 as D (6 bases). Trimming shortened V by 8 bases and J by 3 bases, and 23 bases separated the two germline ends. CDR1 and CDR2 from the germline V gene are MNHEY and SMNVEV (reference sequence). This CDR3 has 16 residues. The CDR3 nucleotides are TGTGCCAGCGGCGGGGTGGGTTGGGCAGAAAGCTACGAGCAGTACTTC. As protein: CASGGVGWAESYEQYF.

Remarks on this clone: At the DNA level, this CDR3 is encoded by other sequences in the same sample as well. The rearrangement joins TRBV28 to TRBJ2-7; D is unclear. This CDR3 comprises 12 residues. Trimming took 3 bases from V and 3 from J, leaving 6 bases between them. Looked up from germline, CDR1 is MDHEN and CDR2 is SYDVKM. The CDR3 loop is CASSFVGYEQYF. CDR3 nucleotide sequence: TGTGCCAGCAGTTTCGTGGGCTACGAGCAGTACTTC.

J is TRBJ2-1 and V is TRBV5-1; D remains ambiguous. This CDR3 region has 14 residues. CDR1 and CDR2 from the germline V gene are SGHRS and YFSETQ. V lost 7 bases, J lost 5 bases, and 16 bases lay in between. The CDR3 nucleotides are TGCGCCAGCCTGAAGGGTGGGTTAAACAATGAGCAGTTCTTC. Amino acid sequence: CASLKGGLNNEQFF.

This chain uses TRBV5-1 with TRBJ2-7; 11 nucleotides line up with TRBD1. The V segment lost 1 base and the J segment 5 bases; nucleotides outside the gene matches: 11. Germline V gene lookup returns CDR1 SGHRS and CDR2 YFSETQ. The CDR3 runs 17 residues. As DNA, the CDR3 is TGCGCCAGCAGCTTGTTCATCTCGGGACAGGGGGGCCACGAGCAGTACTTC. Translation gives CASSLFISGQGGHEQYF.

The V and J genes are TRBV18 and TRBJ1-2; D is ambiguous. V was shortened by 2 bases and J by 8 bases, with 9 bases between the two germline ends. The CDR3 has 12 residues. The germline V gene has CDR1 KGHSH and CDR2 LQKENI. In DNA, the CDR3 is TGTGCCAGCTCACCAGATAGCAGGGGCTACACCTTC. Encoded protein: CASSPDSRGYTF.

The chain combines TRBV15 with TRBJ1-2, with 10 positions matching TRBD1. The CDR3 is 16 residues long. The ends lost 0 bases at V and 4 bases at J; junction bases unmatched: 5. Germline V gives CDR1 LNHNV, CDR2 YYDKDF (reference sequence). CDR3 coding DNA: TGTGCCACCAGCAGAGAAGGGACAGGGGTCGGCTATGGCTACACCTTC. This gives the protein CATSREGTGVGYGYTF.

V gene TRBV20-1 combines with J gene TRBJ2-1; D gene uncertain. Germline CDR1 DFQATT, CDR2 SNEGSKA (reference sequence). The CDR3 loop spans 10 amino acids. V was trimmed by 7 bases and J by 6 bases, leaving 7 bases between them. DNA for the CDR3: TGCAGTGGGGTCGCCAATGAGCAGTTCTTC. Residues: CSGVANEQFF.

The J gene is TRBJ2-1, the V gene TRBV5-1, with 9 bases that match TRBD1. CDR1 SGHRS and CDR2 YFSETQ come from the germline V gene. CDR3 length: 16 residues. After removal of 3 bases from V and 2 bases from J, the junction contained 6 bases not matched to a gene. This CDR3 is CASSWGQGFAYNEQFF. CDR3 nucleotide sequence: TGCGCCAGCAGCTGGGGACAGGGTTTCGCCTACAATGAGCAGTTCTTC. The full variable domain, completed using reference TRBV5-1 and TRBJ2-1, is KAGVTQTPRYLIKTRGQQVTLSCSPISGHRSVSWYQQTPGQGLQFLFEYFSETQRNKGNFPGRFSGRQFSNSRSEMNVSTLELGDSALYLCASSWGQGFAYNEQFFGPGTRLTVL.

DNA for the CDR3: TGTGCCAGCAGCTTAAGATTGGCGGACGACAATGAGCAGTTCTTC. Amino acid sequence: CASSLRLADDNEQFF. V is TRBV7-9 and J is TRBJ2-1; D gene uncertain. This CDR3 spans 15 amino acids. The germline V gene encodes CDR1 SEHNR and CDR2 FQNEAQ (reference sequence). Deletions cut 2 bases from V and 5 bases from J, with 13 bases between.

This sequence joins TRBV6-1 and TRBJ2-7; the match to TRBD1 covers 7 bases. This CDR3 is built from 14 residues. The germline V gene encodes CDR1 MNHNS and CDR2 SASEGT. Unmatched junction bases numbered 12, after V lost 6 bases and J lost 7 bases. For the CDR3, the DNA is TGTGCCAGCAGCTCGACAGGGCGCTTAATAGAGCAGTACTTC. As protein: CASSSTGRLIEQYF.

This rearrangement joins TRBV7-9 to TRBJ2-1; 9 bases match TRBD1. J lost 9 bases, V lost 3 bases, and 6 bases had no gene match. This CDR3 contains 14 residues. The germline V gene encodes CDR1 SEHNR and CDR2 FQNEAQ (reference sequence). The CDR3 spells CASSFGTGMLEQFF. In DNA form, the CDR3 reads TGTGCCAGCAGCTTCGGGACAGGGATGCTTGAGCAGTTCTTC. Combining the CDR3 with reference TRBV7-9 and TRBJ2-1 gives the whole variable domain DTGVSQNPRHKITKRGQNVTFRCDPISEHNRLYWYRQTLGQGPEFLTYFQNEAQLEKSRLLSDRFSAERPKGSFSTLEIQRTEQGDSAMYLCASSFGTGMLEQFFGPGTRLTVL.

The CDR3, as DNA: TGCGCCAGCAGCTTGGGGGACCTCAATCAGCCCCAGCATTTT. It yields the protein CASSLGDLNQPQHF. The rearrangement uses TRBV5-1 and TRBJ1-5, with D maybe TRBD1 (5 bases). The CDR3 consists of 14 residues. V lost 0 bases to trimming and J lost 3 bases, with 7 bases between them. The germline V gene encodes CDR1 SGHRS and CDR2 YFSETQ.

This clone was seen just once. Other nucleotide sequences in the sample specify the same CDR3. The chain combines TRBV7-2 with TRBJ2-3; D is undetermined. Between the trimmed V and J ends, which lost 5 bases and 4 bases, there was a span of 10 bases. CDR1 SGHTA and CDR2 FQGNSA come from the germline V gene. This CDR3 contains 13 residues. The CDR3 is CASSPPYADTQYF. CDR3 sequence (DNA): TGTGCCAGCAGCCCTCCCTACGCAGATACGCAGTATTTT.

With regard to this clone: A much larger clone lies one base from this, so it may be a read error. Other DNA sequences within the sample encode an identical CDR3. The genes are TRBV18 and TRBJ2-5; D gene ambiguous. Germline CDR1 KGHSH, CDR2 LQKENI. V was clipped by 2 bases and J by 4 bases, with 2 bases between them. This CDR3 has 11 residues. Written as DNA, the CDR3 is TGTGCCAGCTCACCAAGAGAGACCCAGTACTTC. Translated, it gives CASSPRETQYF.

V is TRBV10-3 and J is TRBJ2-1; 9 positions match TRBD2. Germline V gene lookup returns CDR1 ENHRY and CDR2 SYGVKD. The CDR3 length is 16 residues. The junction had 13 bases not matched to a gene; V was cut back by 7 bases and J by 6 bases. The CDR3 reads CAITSRLAEMGNEQFF. The CDR3 coding sequence is TGTGCCATCACCTCTAGACTAGCGGAGATGGGCAATGAGCAGTTCTTC.

Note on this clone: This sample includes further DNA sequences coding for the same CDR3. This sequence joins TRBV28 and TRBJ1-4; 8 bases match TRBD1. CDR1 and CDR2 from the germline V gene are MDHEN and SYDVKM. The CDR3 totals 15 residues. V gave up 6 bases and J gave up 7 bases; unmatched junction bases: 10. This CDR3 reads CASSLPGQGGEKLFF. The CDR3 bases are TGTGCCAGCAGCCTACCAGGACAGGGCGGTGAAAAACTGTTTTTT.